These 15 T cell receptor beta chains were sequenced from one sample in a study of T cell repertoires in cytomegalovirus infection. TCRdb ran MiXCR on the reads and lists one entry per CDR3 protein. There are approximately 910,000 distinct CDR3 sequences in the sample; roughly 30% occur only once, and 13% lies in the top ten. These receptors have no known antigen. The sequenced sample was cultured CD8+ T cells from PBMCs, obtained from culture after CMV antigen stimulation. These receptors originate from a human donor in good health (CMV status not recorded). Some clones in this sample may be carry-over from other donors' samples.

The J gene is TRBJ1-1, the V gene TRBV6-2 or TRBV6-3; D uncertain. CDR3 length: 15 amino acids. Trimming took 0 bases from V and 1 from J, leaving 9 bases between them. Germline CDR1 and CDR2: MNHEY and SVGEGT. In nucleotides, the CDR3 is TGTGCCAGCAGTTACTCGGAGGCACCGAACACTGAAGCTTTCTTT. Translation: CASSYSEAPNTEAFF.

The rearrangement joins TRBV19 to TRBJ2-1, with D possibly TRBD1 on 6 matching bases. Germline V gives CDR1 LNHDA, CDR2 SQIVND (reference sequence). This CDR3 contains 11 residues. V was cut by 3 bases and J by 13 bases, with 10 bases left in between. The CDR3 nucleotides are TGTGCCAGTAGTATGGGGACACACCAGTTCTTC. It is translated as CASSMGTHQFF.

The gene calls are TRBV6-6 and TRBJ2-3, with D perhaps matching TRBD1 or TRBD2 (5 bases each). There are 14 residues in the CDR3. The V end lost 5 bases, the J end lost 5 bases, and 14 bases lay between the germline ends. CDR1 and CDR2 from the germline V gene are MNHNY and SVGAGI (reference sequence). The CDR3: CASSGTPRLDTQYF. DNA of the CDR3: TGTGCCAGCAGTGGGACGCCTCGTTTAGATACGCAGTATTTT.

The chain combines TRBV7-6 with TRBJ2-7; D not certain. The CDR3 loop spans 13 amino acids. Germline-derived CDR1 and CDR2 are SGHVS and FNYEAQ. Trimming cost V 1 base and J 6 bases, with 10 bases left between them. CDR3 nucleotides: TGTGCCAGCAGCTTAGGTCCAGGAAGCGAGCAGTACGTC. The encoded protein is CASSLGPGSEQYV.

This clonotype was counted many times. The gene calls are TRBV7-2 and TRBJ2-7, with 9 bases identical to TRBD2. The germline V gene has CDR1 SGHTA and CDR2 FQGNSA. J gave up 3 bases and V 1 base, and 1 base lay outside the gene matches. This CDR3 region has 14 residues. The CDR3 DNA follows: TGTGCCAGCAGCTTAGGTAGCGGGGGCTACGAGCAGTACGTC. It yields the protein CASSLGSGGYEQYV.

There are a few counts of this clonotype. The chain joins TRBV12-3 or TRBV12-4 to TRBJ1-1; no reliable D call. V shed 2 bases and J shed 3 bases, with 13 bases lying between them. The CDR3 sequence is 15 residues long. The CDR3 sequence is CASSLYMGLDTEAFF. CDR3 sequence (DNA): TGTGCCAGCAGTTTATATATGGGTTTGGACACTGAAGCTTTCTTT.

This clonotype occurred a few times. The gene calls are TRBV6-1 and TRBJ2-7; TRBD1 aligns across 7 bases. Germline CDR1 and CDR2: MNHNS and SASEGT. The CDR3 extends over 15 amino acids. V shed 3 bases and J 0 bases; nucleotides not matched to a gene: 5. The CDR3 sequence: CASSEWDSSSYEQYV. The CDR3 DNA sequence: TGTGCCAGCAGTGAGTGGGACAGCAGCTCCTACGAGCAGTACGTC.

This clonotype appeared many times. The chain recombines TRBV7-2 with TRBJ2-1; possible D gene TRBD2, 6 bases. CDR1 is SGHTA, CDR2 FQGNSA, per germline. Trimming pared 1 base from V and 14 bases from J, leaving 9 bases between. The CDR3 totals 11 residues. CDR3: CASSLGRGEFF. The CDR3 DNA sequence: TGTGCCAGCAGCTTAGGGAGGGGTGAGTTCTTC.

The V and J genes are TRBV15 and TRBJ1-2; D remains unclear. The V end was cut by 5 bases, the J end by 4 bases, with 17 bases between. The CDR3 covers 15 residues. CDR1 and CDR2 (germline): LNHNV, YYDKDF (reference sequence). CDR3 coding DNA: TGTGCCACCAGCCCCCGGAACAGCTCTCGCTATGGCTACACCTTC. Amino acids: CATSPRNSSRYGYTF.

To note about this clonotype: A much larger clone sits a single nucleotide away, making a read error possible. The V gene is TRBV7-1, the J gene TRBJ1-1; TRBD1 matches 10 bases. TRBV7-1 is flagged as an ORF with uncertain function. V was pared by 10 bases and J by 6 bases, with 5 bases of the junction left unmatched. The CDR3 is 12 amino acids. The CDR3 DNA sequence: TGTGCCAACAGACAGGGGGCCGCTGAAGCTTTCTTT. It translates to CANRQGAAEAFF.

The chain is built from TRBV15 and TRBJ2-3; D is undetermined. Germline assignment: CDR1 LNHNV and CDR2 YYDKDF (reference sequence). The CDR3 has 13 amino acids. V was clipped by 2 bases and J by 5 bases, with 8 bases between them. In DNA form, the CDR3 reads TGTGCCACCAGCAGAAAGAGAGGAGATACGCAGTATTTT. It yields the protein CATSRKRGDTQYF. Full variable domain (missing parts from reference TRBV15 and TRBJ2-3): DAMVIQNPRYQVTQFGKPVTLSCSQTLNHNVMYWYQQKSSQAPKLLFHYYDKDFNNEADTPDNFQSRRPNTSFCFLDIRSPGLGDTAMYLCATSRKRGDTQYFGPGTRLTVL.

V usage is TRBV4-1 and J usage is TRBJ1-1; the match to TRBD1 covers 8 bases. V lost 1 base to trimming and J lost 6 bases; unmatched junction nucleotides: 4. The CDR3 has 14 residues. CDR1 and CDR2 from the germline V gene are MGHRA and YSYEKL. The CDR3 reads CASSQGGGQAEAFF. The CDR3 nucleotides read TGCGCCAGCAGCCAAGGCGGGGGACAGGCTGAAGCTTTCTTT.

As to this clonotype: Likely a read error: the CDR3 ends without its conserved phenylalanine or tryptophan. The chain couples TRBV7-2 to TRBJ2-3, with TRBD1 identical over 9 bases. The V gene's germline CDR1 is SGHTA and CDR2 FQGNSA. This CDR3 has 15 amino acids. With 5 bases clipped from V and 2 bases from J, the junction kept 5 bases outside the gene matches. The CDR3 is CASSLRDRVTDTQYS. The CDR3 coding sequence is TGTGCCAGCAGCCTCCGGGACAGGGTCACAGATACGCAGTATTCT.

This clonotype showed up just a few times. This chain connects TRBV5-4 to TRBJ2-1; D tentatively reads TRBD1 or TRBD2 (6 bases each). The CDR3 covers 15 residues. Trimming took 4 bases from V and 4 from J, leaving 15 bases between them. Germline assignment: CDR1 SGHNT and CDR2 YYREEE (reference sequence). The CDR3 DNA is TGTGCCAGCAGCCCGCTGGGGGGCCATTACAATGAGCAGTTCTTC. It translates to CASSPLGGHYNEQFF.

The rearrangement links TRBV6-8 to TRBJ2-7, with D perhaps assigned TRBD1 or TRBD2 (5 bases each). Germline V gene sequence: CDR1 MNHGY, CDR2 SAAAGT. Trimming took off 2 bases at V and 3 bases at J, with 11 bases between the two ends. This CDR3 spans 14 amino acids. In DNA, the CDR3 is TGTGCCAGCAGTTACACCGGGGACGACTACGAGCAGTACTTC. Translated, it gives CASSYTGDDYEQYF.